These 26 T cell receptor beta chains were sequenced from one sample in a study of shared clonotypes between healthy human individuals. Repertoires were generated with immunoSEQ multiplex PCR, while TCRdb's copy carries only in-frame clones and drops some. Among about 480,000 clones listed, about four fifths were seen once. The sequencing input was PBMCs. The receptors here all came from a middle-aged woman in good health. Some clones in this sample may be carry-over from other donors' samples.

This clone showed up just once. V gene TRBV28 combines with J gene TRBJ1-5; TRBD1 might be the D (6 bases). The CDR3 length is 15 residues. Trimming took 7 bases from V and 9 from J, leaving 22 bases between them. Germline-derived CDR1 and CDR2 are MDHEN and SYDVKM. The CDR3 sequence is CASTLGGEGGGPQHF. In DNA form, the CDR3 reads TGTGCCAGCACCCTCGGCGGAGAGGGGGGTGGGCCCCAGCATTTT.

The chain recombines TRBV5-1 with TRBJ2-1; 7 nucleotides match TRBD2. In germline, CDR1 is SGHRS, CDR2 YFSETQ. The CDR3 has 16 amino acids. The V gene end was trimmed by 4 bases and the J gene end by 0 bases; junction bases not matched to a gene: 7. In DNA, the CDR3 is TGCGCCAGCAGCCGCGGGGGAACCCTCTCCTACAATGAGCAGTTCTTC. Protein product: CASSRGGTLSYNEQFF.

The chain employs TRBV4-1 and TRBJ2-7, with 8 bases fitting TRBD1. V shed 2 bases, J shed 6 bases, and the junction held 9 bases outside the gene matches. This CDR3 region has 15 residues. The V gene's germline CDR1 is MGHRA and CDR2 YSYEKL. The CDR3 spells CASSQPTGALREQYF. CDR3 nucleotides: TGCGCCAGCAGCCAACCGACAGGGGCTCTACGCGAGCAGTACTTC.

The V gene is TRBV7-9, the J gene TRBJ2-7; 7 bases align to TRBD2. Looked up from germline, CDR1 is SEHNR and CDR2 is FQNEAQ (reference sequence). Trimming removed 3 bases from V and 4 bases from J; junction bases left unmatched: 6. This CDR3 has 14 residues. CDR3 nucleotide sequence: TGTGCCAGCAGCTTTTCCCCGGGGGGTTACGAGCAGTACTTC. As protein: CASSFSPGGYEQYF.

V usage is TRBV15 and J usage is TRBJ1-1; no firm D call. This CDR3 is built from 13 residues. Germline assignment: CDR1 LNHNV and CDR2 YYDKDF (reference sequence). V shed 1 base and J shed 5 bases, with 8 bases lying between them. The CDR3 bases are TGTGCCACCAGCAGAGGGATAGGGACTGAAGCTTTCTTT. Translating it yields CATSRGIGTEAFF.

This clone occurred once. The V call is TRBV7-2, the J call TRBJ2-5, with TRBD2 as a possible D gene (5 bases). Trimming removed 4 bases from V and 5 bases from J, with 14 bases in between. Germline V gives CDR1 SGHTA, CDR2 FQGNSA. This CDR3 is built from 14 residues. The CDR3 DNA sequence: TGTGCCAGCAGCTCCTTCGGGGTGTGGGAGACCCAGTACTTC. This sequence encodes CASSSFGVWETQYF.

The chain has TRBV5-5 and TRBJ2-6, with D hard to call. V gave up 4 bases and J gave up 4 bases, with 12 bases separating them. Looked up from germline, CDR1 is SGHKS and CDR2 is YYEKEE (reference sequence). The CDR3 consists of 15 residues. The CDR3 protein is CASSIRAPGANVLTF. CDR3 DNA sequence: TGTGCCAGCAGCATACGGGCGCCGGGGGCCAACGTCCTGACTTTC. Variable domain in full (rest from reference TRBV5-5 and TRBJ2-6): DAGVTQSPTHLIKTRGQQVTLRCSPISGHKSVSWYQQVLGQGPQFIFQYYEKEERGRGNFPDRFSARQFPNYSSELNVNALLLGDSALYLCASSIRAPGANVLTFGAGSRLTVL.

This chain joins TRBV18 and TRBJ1-1; D remains ambiguous. The germline V gene has CDR1 KGHSH and CDR2 LQKENI. This CDR3 is 14 amino acids long. The V end lost 0 bases, the J end lost 0 bases, and 5 bases lay between the germline ends. CDR3 amino acids: CASSPPSVNTEAFF. As DNA, the CDR3 is TGTGCCAGCTCACCACCGTCAGTGAACACTGAAGCTTTCTTT.

The chain is built from TRBV28 and TRBJ1-4, with D unresolved. The CDR3 has 15 amino acids. Germline values: CDR1 MDHEN, CDR2 SYDVKM. V lost 6 bases and J lost 5, with 16 bases in between. CDR3: CASSHPKRFNEKLFF. CDR3 sequence (DNA): TGTGCCAGCAGCCACCCCAAACGGTTCAATGAAAAACTGTTTTTT.

This clone has more than one count but fewer than ten. The V call is TRBV7-2, the J call TRBJ1-2; a possible D gene is TRBD1 (5 bases). V dropped 4 bases and J dropped 6 bases, with 15 bases sitting between them. The CDR3 runs 14 residues. The germline V gene has CDR1 SGHTA and CDR2 FQGNSA. DNA of the CDR3: TGTGCCAGCAGCTCTCAGGGTTTCAGCGATGGCTACACCTTC. Protein product: CASSSQGFSDGYTF.

The J gene is TRBJ2-3, the V gene TRBV27; a possible D gene is TRBD1 (5 bases). The CDR3 covers 15 residues. The germline V and J ends were trimmed by 4 bases and 0 bases, with 11 bases remaining between them. Germline loops: CDR1 MNHEY, CDR2 SMNVEV (reference sequence). The CDR3 region has the DNA TGTGCCAGCAGTTGGGGCGGCCCTAGCACAGATACGCAGTATTTT. Its translation is CASSWGGPSTDTQYF.

In DNA, the CDR3 is TGTGCCAGCAGCTTAGGGGCCGTCCTAGGAGATACGCAGTATTTT. This sequence encodes CASSLGAVLGDTQYF. The chain couples TRBV7-6 to TRBJ2-3; unclear D gene. V lost 1 base and J 5 bases, leaving 13 bases between the germline ends. Per the germline V gene, CDR1 is SGHVS and CDR2 is FNYEAQ. The CDR3 is 15 residues long.

The V and J genes are TRBV2 and TRBJ2-3; 8 nucleotides match TRBD2. The germline CDR1 and CDR2 sequences are SNHLY and FYNNEI. The CDR3 runs to 19 residues. The V segment lost 2 bases and the J segment 4 bases; nucleotides outside the gene matches: 17. DNA for the CDR3: TGTGCCAGCAGTGAATGGGGGACACTAGCGGAAGGCGTACCAGATACGCAGTATTTT. Translated: CASSEWGTLAEGVPDTQYF.

This chain connects TRBV28 to TRBJ2-2; D ambiguous. Between the trimmed V and J ends, which lost 6 bases and 3 bases, there was a span of 11 bases. The CDR3 consists of 14 residues. Germline V gene sequence: CDR1 MDHEN, CDR2 SYDVKM. CDR3: CASSPAVDTGELFF. The CDR3 region has the DNA TGTGCCAGCAGCCCCGCAGTGGACACCGGGGAGCTGTTTTTT.

The chain couples TRBV7-2 to TRBJ2-1; 12 positions match TRBD2. The CDR3 sequence is 17 residues long. After removal of 7 bases from V and 2 bases from J, the junction contained 9 bases not matched to a gene. Germline assignment: CDR1 SGHTA and CDR2 FQGNSA. CDR3 sequence: CASTPSSGRGTYNEQFF. CDR3 sequence (DNA): TGTGCCAGCACCCCTTCTAGCGGGAGGGGGACCTACAATGAGCAGTTCTTC.

This clone was observed at least ten times. The chain joins TRBV6-1 to TRBJ2-7; 7 nucleotides match TRBD1. With V trimmed by 3 bases and J by 4 bases, 3 bases remained unmatched. CDR1 is MNHNS and CDR2 is SASEGT in the germline V gene. CDR3 length: 13 residues. DNA for the CDR3: TGTGCCAGCAGTGAGGTCAGGGGGTACGAGCAGTACTTC. Protein: CASSEVRGYEQYF.

V usage is TRBV5-6 and J usage is TRBJ2-1; 11 positions match TRBD2. The CDR3 is 15 amino acids. Germline V gives CDR1 SGHDT, CDR2 YYEEEE. The V segment lost 4 bases and the J segment 4 bases; nucleotides outside the gene matches: 4. The CDR3 loop is CASSPGLAEYNEQFF. The CDR3, as DNA: TGTGCCAGCAGCCCGGGACTAGCGGAATACAATGAGCAGTTCTTC.

The chain carries TRBV14 and TRBJ1-1; D ambiguous. Deletions cut 4 bases from V and 4 bases from J, with 16 bases between. The CDR3 consists of 15 residues. Germline CDR1 reads SGHDN; CDR2 reads FVKESK. CDR3 DNA sequence: TGTGCCAGCAGCCCATGGGGTTCTTGGAGCACTGAAGCTTTCTTT. It specifies CASSPWGSWSTEAFF. The variable domain in full, with the rest retrieved from reference TRBV14 and TRBJ1-1, is EAGVTQFPSHSVIEKGQTVTLRCDPISGHDNLYWYRRVMGKEIKFLLHFVKESKQDESGMPNNRFLAERTGGTYSTLKVQPAELEDSGVYFCASSPWGSWSTEAFFGQGTRLTVV.

This clone was counted a single time. The CDR3 DNA reads as TGTGCCAGCAGTTTTTCTCTGGCAGCTTCACCCCTCCACTTT. It codes for CASSFSLAASPLHF. The chain links TRBV28 to TRBJ1-6, with D unclear. Trimming cost V 3 bases and J 9 bases, with 12 bases left between them. The CDR3 runs 14 residues. CDR1 and CDR2 (germline): MDHEN, SYDVKM.

This clone was seen more than once but under ten times. The V and J genes are TRBV29-1 and TRBJ1-3; D unresolved. The CDR3 has 13 residues. With 3 bases removed from V and 3 bases from J, the gap between germline ends came to 9 bases. CDR1 and CDR2 (germline): SQVTM, ANQGSEA. The CDR3 DNA follows: TGCAGCGTTGAGGCAGAGATTGGAAACACCATATATTTT. This translates into CSVEAEIGNTIYF.

V and J are TRBV5-4 and TRBJ2-7, with 10 bases fitting TRBD1. V shed 4 bases and J 3 bases; nucleotides not matched to a gene: 1. Germline V gives CDR1 SGHNT, CDR2 YYREEE (reference sequence). The CDR3 contains 13 residues. The CDR3 DNA is TGTGCCAGCAGCCGGGACAGGGGCTACGAGCAGTACTTC. Translation gives CASSRDRGYEQYF.

This chain connects TRBV28 to TRBJ2-1; D gene uncertain. The V end was cut by 5 bases, the J end by 7 bases, with 9 bases between. Germline assignment: CDR1 MDHEN and CDR2 SYDVKM. CDR3 size: 12 residues. CDR3 residues: CASSLSWNEQFF. In DNA, the CDR3 is TGTGCCAGCAGTCTTAGCTGGAATGAGCAGTTCTTC.

The chain links TRBV18 to TRBJ1-3; 7 bases agree with TRBD1. The CDR3 sequence is 15 residues long. V lost 4 bases and J lost 0; bases outside the gene matches: 3. Germline V gives CDR1 KGHSH, CDR2 LQKENI. DNA for the CDR3: TGTGCCAGCTCACTGGACAGGACCTCTGGAAACACCATATATTTT. As protein: CASSLDRTSGNTIYF.

This chain joins TRBV11-2 and TRBJ2-2; the match to TRBD2 covers 7 bases. From germline, CDR1 is SGHAT and CDR2 FQNNGV. There are 15 residues in the CDR3. Trimming removed 3 bases from V and 4 bases from J; junction bases left unmatched: 5. The CDR3 reads CASSLTSSRTGELFF. The CDR3, as DNA: TGTGCCAGCAGCTTGACTAGCAGCCGCACCGGGGAGCTGTTTTTT.

The chain combines TRBV10-1 with TRBJ2-7; 10 nucleotides agree with TRBD2. The CDR3 is made up of 15 amino acids. The germline V gene encodes CDR1 WNHNN and CDR2 SYGVQD (reference sequence). The V segment lost 3 bases and the J segment 4 bases; nucleotides outside the gene matches: 6. The CDR3 bases are TGCGCCAGCAGTGAAGGCGCTAGCGGGAGTTACGAGCAGTACTTC. This encodes CASSEGASGSYEQYF.

The chain couples TRBV15 to TRBJ2-7; D not resolved. This CDR3 is 13 amino acids long. V lost 0 bases to trimming and J lost 2 bases, with 5 bases between them. The germline gives CDR1 LNHNV, CDR2 YYDKDF (reference sequence). CDR3 sequence reads: CATSRDQAYEQYF. The CDR3 DNA follows: TGTGCCACCAGCAGAGACCAAGCCTACGAGCAGTACTTC.